Below are 13 T cell receptor beta chains sequenced from a single sample in a study of shared clonotypes between healthy human individuals. Naive CD8 isolation took CD45RO-negative cells positively selected for CCR7 and excluded terminally differentiated effector memory CD45RA+ cells. Repertoires were generated with immunoSEQ multiplex PCR, while TCRdb's copy carries only in-frame clones and drops some. The sample has about 1.9 million clones, 93% seen once. Source material: naive CD8+ T cells from PBMCs. These receptor sequences come from a man between 18 and 35 years old in good health. Some clones in this sample may be carry-over from other donors' samples.

The rearrangement uses TRBV9 and TRBJ2-7; D remains ambiguous. Germline-derived CDR1 and CDR2 are SGDLS and YYNGEE. Trimming took 7 bases from V and 1 from J, leaving 15 bases between them. The CDR3 length is 14 residues. CDR3 in DNA: TGTGCCAGCGGCCTCTTTGCGGATTCCTACGAGCAGTACTTC. Encoded protein: CASGLFADSYEQYF.

Of note for this clone: This same CDR3 is encoded by further DNA sequences in the sample. J is TRBJ1-3 and V is TRBV28; D is unclear. Per the germline V gene, CDR1 is MDHEN and CDR2 is SYDVKM. The length of the CDR3 is 14 residues. Trimming cost V 3 bases and J 1 base, with 7 bases left between them. CDR3 DNA: TGTGCCAGCAGTTTCGGAGGGTCTGGAAACACCATATATTTT. Translated, it gives CASSFGGSGNTIYF. The variable domain in full, with the rest retrieved from reference TRBV28 and TRBJ1-3, is DVKVTQSSRYLVKRTGEKVFLECVQDMDHENMFWYRQDPGLGLRLIYFSYDVKMKEKGDIPEGYSVSREKKERFSLILESASTNQTSMYLCASSFGGSGNTIYFGEGSWLTVV.

The rearrangement joins TRBV5-4 to TRBJ2-1, with 7 bases aligning to TRBD1. Per germline, CDR1 SGHNT and CDR2 YYREEE (reference sequence). This CDR3 is built from 16 residues. The V segment lost 5 bases and the J segment 5 bases; nucleotides outside the gene matches: 13. The CDR3 region has the DNA TGTGCCAGCAGATCTGTATACGGGACAGCCAACAATGAGCAGTTCTTC. It translates to CASRSVYGTANNEQFF.

The J gene is TRBJ2-2, the V gene TRBV6-5; 9 bases map to TRBD1. The trim removed 7 bases at V and 5 bases at J, leaving 8 bases unmatched. Germline V CDR1 and CDR2: MNHEY, SVGAGI. The CDR3 is 15 residues long. In DNA, the CDR3 is TGTGCCAGCACCCCGGGACAGGGAGAAACCGGGGAGCTGTTTTTT. Translating it yields CASTPGQGETGELFF.

V usage is TRBV28 and J usage is TRBJ1-2; a possible D gene is TRBD1 (5 bases). The CDR3 runs to 15 residues. Trimming pared 2 bases from V and 5 bases from J, leaving 15 bases between. Germline CDR1 and CDR2: MDHEN and SYDVKM. The CDR3 protein is CASSLVLRGLYGYTF. CDR3 DNA sequence: TGTGCCAGCAGTTTAGTACTGAGGGGCTTGTATGGCTACACCTTC.

This rearrangement joins TRBV13 to TRBJ2-7, with TRBD2 matching over 8 bases. The CDR3 sequence is 17 residues long. The ends lost 4 bases at V and 3 bases at J; junction bases unmatched: 14. Germline CDR1 reads PRHDT; CDR2 reads FYEKMQ (reference sequence). CDR3 in amino acids: CASSSTRGWGLDYEQYF. Written as DNA, the CDR3 is TGTGCCAGCAGCTCAACACGAGGCTGGGGACTAGACTACGAGCAGTACTTC.

V usage is TRBV7-9 and J usage is TRBJ2-1, with D uncertain. The CDR3 covers 12 residues. Germline V CDR1 and CDR2: SEHNR, FQNEAQ (reference sequence). V lost 5 bases to trimming and J lost 10 bases, with 12 bases between them. CDR3 in DNA: TGTGCCAGCAGCCAACTAACAAGGGAGCAGTTCTTC. Translated, it gives CASSQLTREQFF.

The chain uses TRBV9 and TRBJ1-5; D perhaps matches TRBD1 (5 bases). Trimming took off 8 bases at V and 7 bases at J, with 19 bases between the two ends. Germline CDR1 reads SGDLS; CDR2 reads YYNGEE. The CDR3 loop spans 14 amino acids. The CDR3 protein is CASGSGAWGQPQHF. In DNA, the CDR3 is TGTGCCAGTGGGAGTGGGGCCTGGGGACAGCCCCAGCATTTT.

J is TRBJ2-1 and V is TRBV7-9, with 7 bases aligning to TRBD1. Germline values: CDR1 SEHNR, CDR2 FQNEAQ (reference sequence). The CDR3 spans 15 residues. V was clipped by 4 bases and J by 7 bases; unmatched bases: 10. The CDR3 DNA follows: TGTGCCAGCAGCTCAAACAGGGGAATAGGGAATGAGCAGTTCTTC. This encodes CASSSNRGIGNEQFF.

A remark on this clone: The sample holds other DNA sequences that translate to the same CDR3. This rearrangement joins TRBV19 to TRBJ2-1, with a tentative D call TRBD2 (6 bases). V was cut by 1 base and J by 1 base, with 8 bases left in between. CDR1 and CDR2 from the germline V gene are LNHDA and SQIVND (reference sequence). CDR3 length equals 15 residues. Here the CDR3 reads CASSIVAGSYNEQFF. CDR3 nucleotides: TGTGCCAGTAGTATAGTCGCGGGATCCTACAATGAGCAGTTCTTC.

The V and J genes are TRBV7-9 and TRBJ2-7; D uncertain. The CDR3 totals 17 residues. Germline V lookup: CDR1 SEHNR, CDR2 FQNEAQ (reference sequence). V lost 4 bases, J lost 3 bases, and 22 bases lay in between. CDR3 sequence: CASSSSSNIAQFYEQYF. As DNA, the CDR3 is TGTGCCAGCAGCTCTAGTTCTAACATAGCCCAATTCTACGAGCAGTACTTC.

This clone was detected once. The chain combines TRBV5-4 with TRBJ2-7; the D gene is possibly TRBD2 (8 bases). V was trimmed by 4 bases and J by 6 bases, leaving 14 bases between them. Per the germline V gene, CDR1 is SGHNT and CDR2 is YYREEE (reference sequence). The length of the CDR3 is 13 residues. The DNA of the CDR3 is TGTGCCAGCAGCCCCCGGGAGGGGGCCGAGCAGTACTTC. Translated: CASSPREGAEQYF.

The chain carries TRBV9 and TRBJ2-5; tentatively, D is TRBD2 (6 bases). Deletions cut 2 bases from V and 3 bases from J, with 11 bases between. The CDR3 loop spans 14 amino acids. The germline V gene encodes CDR1 SGDLS and CDR2 YYNGEE. The CDR3 nucleotides are TGTGCCAGCAGCGTCGGGACTTACGAAGAGACCCAGTACTTC. Residues: CASSVGTYEETQYF.